This entry is about one T cell receptor (beta chain). At least ten counts were recorded for this clonotype. This clone's antigen is unknown. Base qualities are not recorded, but no much larger clone differs from it by a single base. The instrument was an Illumina HiSeq 1500. TCRdb cleaned the public reads at Q25 with fastp, built clones with MiXCR and kept in-frame beta chains. Entries that share a CDR3 protein sequence are merged under the most common genes and DNA. A total of some 250,000 distinct CDR3 sequences appear in this sample, approximately 10% of them only once. The ten largest make up around 16% of the sample. This sample is drawn from a study of T cell repertoires in cytomegalovirus infection (dated by TCRdb to between 2018 and 2021). For the wider study: Donor HLA type was relevant to the analysis, because carriage of CMV infection together with the matching HLA type was indicated by public TCR beta signatures. General study outcomes and caveats: The ex vivo response was dominated by HLA-C-restricted CMV-specific TCR beta clonotypes, which also provided the single most frequent clonotype in two of eight donors. Carriers of CMV infection plus the relevant HLA type were discriminated by the cumulative frequency of public TCR beta family members in the study cohort and in an independent approximately 400-donor cohort.

CDR1 and CDR2 (SGHTA, FQGNSA) derive from the germline V gene. The trim is 1 base for V and 0 bases for J, with a gap of 19 bases between the germline ends. The CDR3 measures 19 amino acids from cysteine to phenylalanine. Only CDR3 DNA remains: 57 bases, in frame from the first base. The chain is made from TRBV7-2 and TRBJ2-1, with the D call perhaps TRBD1 or TRBD2, as 5 bases match in each case. The sequence was collected from a human donor in good health (CMV status not recorded). Some clones in this sample may be carry-over from other donors' samples. The sequencing input was PBMCs. The DNA sequence is given as TGTGCCAGCAGCTTAGTAGTTGTGGGGGTAACGAGCTCCTACAATGAGCAGTTCTTC. It specifies CASSLVVVGVTSSYNEQFF.